The sequence of this T cell receptor beta chain was determined in a study of vaccination and CD4 T cells after COVID-19. Losses at the gene ends were 2 bases for V and 9 bases for J; bases not matched to a gene: 0. The CDR3 is 14 residues long. The germline gives CDR1 MRHNA, CDR2 SNTAGT. At the Johns Hopkins FTIC core, DNA taken from cultured CD4+ T cells was sequenced by way of the Oncomine TCR Beta short-read assay. Extraction of genomic DNA was performed on cultured CD4+ T cells. TCRdb re-called the PCR reads with MiXCR, one entry per CDR3 protein. The table has some 10,000 distinct CDR3 sequences, under 40% seen once. Treatment given: approximately 9-day PBMC culture with coronavirus spike peptide pools or control peptides (ViraFEST assay). Harvesting of the unexposed donor's CD4+ T cells predated the COVID-19 pandemic (2011-2018). ViraFEST stimulated the growth of antigen-specific T cells using peptide pools and subsequently profiled their TCRs by sequencing.

As regards this clonotype: No antigen is known for it.

V gene TRBV6-4 combines with J gene TRBJ2-1, with TRBD2 matching over 14 bases. The origin of this receptor is a human donor in good health. The sample was CD4+ T cells from blood, cultured in vitro. The CDR3 loop reads CASSDGTSGSEQFF. The CDR3 DNA reads as TGTGCCAGCAGTGACGGGACTAGCGGGAGTGAGCAGTTCTTC.